This T cell receptor (beta chain) was obtained from a study of Tregs in tolerant kidney transplant recipients. The protocol was immunoSEQ multiplex PCR, while the TCRdb copy is restricted to in-frame clones and leaves out a portion. The sample carries around 78,000 clones, 85% to 95% recorded once. V dropped 5 bases and J dropped 3 bases, with 11 bases sitting between them. This CDR3 spans 13 amino acids. Looked up from germline, CDR1 is MNHEY and CDR2 is SVGAGI. The source of this sequence is a human donor who received a combined kidney and bone marrow transplant. Material: Tregs from blood, obtained before the transplant. The chain couples TRBV6-5 to TRBJ2-7; the D is unclear. This CDR3 reads CASSPNGLYEQYF. CDR3 DNA sequence: TGTGCCAGCAGTCCCAACGGGCTCTACGAGCAGTACTTC.